The rows below give T cell receptor beta chains drawn from one sample of a study of beta chain features in type 1 diabetes. The assay was immunoSEQ multiplex PCR, and TCRdb's table has in-frame clones only and misses some. The data contain 900,000 or so clones, 15% to 20% of them singletons. Material for sequencing was naive CD4+ T cells from blood. These receptors all come from a woman between 18 and 29 years old in good health. CDR3s include the opening cysteine and the closing phenylalanine or tryptophan.

J: TRBJ1-4; length: 13; V: TRBV6-1; CDR3: CASSRTSNEKLFF
J: TRBJ1-1; length: 16; V: TRBV28; CDR3: CASAISGISEDTEAFF
J: TRBJ1-5; length: 14; V: TRBV21-1; CDR3: CASSKEEGKEPQHF
J: TRBJ2-5; length: 15; V: TRBV18; CDR3: CASSPGISRGETQYF
J: TRBJ1-2; length: 15; V: TRBV2; CDR3: CASSEVPGQGRGYTF
J: TRBJ2-1; length: 15; V: TRBV6-5; CDR3: CATLLARGGYNEQFF
J: TRBJ2-1; length: 15; V: TRBV19; CDR3: CASSTLGSSYNEQFF
J: TRBJ1-3; length: 16; V: TRBV10-3; CDR3: CAISAETGYSGNTIYF
J: TRBJ2-1; length: 15; V: TRBV5-1; CDR3: CASSFLAGGKNEQFF
J: TRBJ2-3; length: 14; V: TRBV2; CDR3: CASSEALSTDTQYF
J: TRBJ2-5; length: 18; V: TRBV7-9; CDR3: CASSSFLTASKTGETQYF
J: TRBJ1-5; length: 14; V: TRBV28; CDR3: CASSQDRSDQPQHF
J: TRBJ2-1; length: 12; V: TRBV18; CDR3: CASSSTSGEQFF
J: TRBJ1-5; length: 14; V: TRBV7-9; CDR3: CASSLMGGNQPQHF
J: TRBJ1-5; length: 16; V: TRBV7-9; CDR3: CASSLDPGVGNQPQHF
J: TRBJ2-7; length: 14; V: TRBV5-1; CDR3: CASSRRDSDLEQYF
J: TRBJ2-5; length: 14; V: TRBV11-2; CDR3: CASHRDRVGETQYF
J: TRBJ1-1; length: 15; V: TRBV5-6; CDR3: CASSLFTGVNTEAFF
J: TRBJ2-3; length: 14; V: TRBV7-8; CDR3: CASSDDRGADTQYF
J: TRBJ2-1; length: 16; V: TRBV18; CDR3: CASSPARPLDYNEQFF
J: TRBJ2-7; length: 18; V: TRBV25-1; CDR3: CASSRGQGTLRLLYEQYF
J: TRBJ2-3; length: 13; V: TRBV29-1; CDR3: CSVEGRVTDTQYF
J: TRBJ2-5; length: 14; V: TRBV28; CDR3: CASSSQGAEETQYF
J: TRBJ2-7; length: 12; V: TRBV5-1; CDR3: CASSSGPYEQYF